These 4 T cell receptor beta chains were sequenced from one sample in a study of blood T cells in healthy people across ages. The authors ran a second PCR of about 6 to 11 cycles using a sample-barcoded 5' primer and a J-beta primer mix. TCRdb independently ran MiXCR on the 5' RACE reads; one entry per CDR3 protein. The sample has about 620,000 distinct CDR3 sequences, roughly 20% seen once; the top ten hold roughly 3.9%. Sequencing was performed on blood. These receptors originate from a man in his sixties or seventies in good health.

The table lists this clonotype with a few counts. The rearrangement uses TRBV29-1 and TRBJ2-5, with 8 bases lining up with TRBD1. The CDR3 totals 14 residues. J gave up 4 bases and V 6 bases, and 10 bases lay outside the gene matches. Germline CDR1 reads SQVTM; CDR2 reads ANQGSEA. This CDR3 is CSVSPGQERETQYF. For the CDR3, the DNA is TGCAGCGTATCACCGGGACAGGAAAGAGAGACCCAGTACTTC.

CDR3 sequence (DNA): TGTGCCGCCCGCGCAGGGGCTAACTATGGCTACACCTTC. This encodes CAARAGANYGYTF. V usage is TRBV6-5 and J usage is TRBJ1-2, with a possible D match to TRBD1 (6 bases). Germline CDR1 and CDR2: MNHEY and SVGAGI. Trimming cost V 11 bases and J 0 bases, with 13 bases left between them. The CDR3 runs to 13 residues.

This clonotype was observed a few times. The chain carries TRBV7-8 and TRBJ2-5; 9 bases are shared with TRBD2. The tail of the sequence fits TRBJ2-7 better, so the J call may be wrong. CDR1 and CDR2 from the germline V gene are SGHVS and FQNEAQ. The CDR3 runs 15 residues. CDR3 coding DNA: TGTGCCAGCAGCTTAGCTATAGCGGGAGTAAGCGAGCAGTACTTC. Amino acid sequence: CASSLAIAGVSEQYF.

In this sample, this clonotype turned up a few times. The CDR3 DNA follows: TGTGCCAGCTCACCCCCTGGCGCCACTATACCCGGAGAGACCCAGTACTTC. It yields the protein CASSPPGATIPGETQYF. This chain links TRBV18 with TRBJ2-5; D remains unclear. Per the germline V gene, CDR1 is KGHSH and CDR2 is LQKENI. This CDR3 contains 17 residues. The ends were cut back, 3 bases at V and 4 bases at J, with 21 bases in the middle.